The entry below gives a single T cell receptor beta chain sequence along with its context. This entry is derived from a study of blood T cell repertoires in COVID-19. The wider study: Whether acute or convalescent, the COVID-19 samples came from the United States, Italy and Spain. In each case, the material was cDNA or gDNA derived from T cells, B-cell-depleted T cells, or PBMCs.

Authors' methods: Estimates of nucleated cell counts were drawn from the amplification of reference gene primers. Sequencing was performed with immunoSEQ multiplex PCR; in TCRdb, only in-frame clones are kept and a portion is missing. The D gene and trimming were derived from the DNA, and the V and J assignments and clone size from that table. The data show 280,000 or so clones, over 75% seen once. V shed 6 bases and J shed 5 bases, with 14 bases lying between them. The CDR3 covers 15 residues. The germline V gene has CDR1 SNHLY and CDR2 FYNNEI. The rearrangement links TRBV2 to TRBJ1-6; D possibly corresponds to TRBD1 (6 bases). Material for sequencing was peripheral blood. The origin of this receptor is a woman aged 55-69 years with acute or convalescent COVID-19. The CDR3 protein is CASRPRDTDNSPLHF. The CDR3 DNA sequence: TGTGCCAGCAGGCCCCGGGACACTGATAATTCACCCCTCCACTTT.